Given below is one T cell receptor beta chain in context. As yet, its antigen is unknown. The sample comes from a study of T cell repertoires and HLA-DP antigens. The study, taken as a whole, reports: Previously undetected clones averaged around 40% and 50% against the two alleles respectively.

The germline CDR1 and CDR2 sequences are SGHAT and FQNNGV. CDR3 length: 16 amino acids. The V and J ends lost 1 base and 4 bases respectively, with 13 bases between them. Generated by immunoSEQ multiplex PCR, the TCRdb table keeps only in-frame clones and is missing some. Seen here are 65,000 to 90,000 clones, around 77% observed once, and the top ten hold approximately 1.4%. This chain joins TRBV11-2 and TRBJ2-2; D is possibly TRBD1 (5 bases). The sequenced sample consisted of CD4+ T cells from PBMCs. The TCR comes from a man in his sixties in good health and CMV-seronegative. In DNA, the CDR3 is TGTGCCAGCAGCTTAGGGGCAGGGAAGCTCACCGGGGAGCTGTTTTTT. Its protein is CASSLGAGKLTGELFF.